This TCR beta chain was sequenced for a study of T cell repertoires in cytomegalovirus infection. Findings and caveats of the study: Clonotypes of TCR beta that were HLA-C-restricted and CMV-specific dominated the ex vivo response.

V lost 4 bases and J lost 4; bases outside the gene matches: 9. CDR3 length: 16 amino acids. TCRdb re-called the reads through MiXCR, storing one row per CDR3 protein. The sample records 630,000 or so distinct CDR3 sequences, roughly 26% being singletons. This clonotype appeared many times. What it binds is unknown. The source of this sequence is a human donor in good health (CMV status not recorded). Some clones in this sample may be carry-over from other donors' samples. Sequencing used CD8+ T cells from PBMCs. The chain combines TRBV23-1 with TRBJ2-7; 11 bases match TRBD1. TRBV23-1 is recorded as an ORF, its role being uncertain. The CDR3 DNA follows: TGCGCCAGCAGTCTTGCGGCCGGACAGGGGGCGTACGAGCAGTACTTC. It translates to CASSLAAGQGAYEQYF.